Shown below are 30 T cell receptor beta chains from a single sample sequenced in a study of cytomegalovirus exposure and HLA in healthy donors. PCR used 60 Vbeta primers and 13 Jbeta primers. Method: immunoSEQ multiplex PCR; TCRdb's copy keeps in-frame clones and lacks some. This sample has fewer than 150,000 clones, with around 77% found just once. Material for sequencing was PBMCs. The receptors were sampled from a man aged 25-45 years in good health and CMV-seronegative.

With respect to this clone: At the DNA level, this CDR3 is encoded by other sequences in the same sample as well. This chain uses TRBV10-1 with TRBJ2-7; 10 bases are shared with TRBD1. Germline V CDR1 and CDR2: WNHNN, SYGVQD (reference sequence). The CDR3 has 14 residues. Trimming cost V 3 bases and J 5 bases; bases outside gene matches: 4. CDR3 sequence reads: CASSEGQGVDEQYF. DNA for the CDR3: TGCGCCAGCAGTGAAGGACAGGGGGTAGACGAGCAGTACTTC.

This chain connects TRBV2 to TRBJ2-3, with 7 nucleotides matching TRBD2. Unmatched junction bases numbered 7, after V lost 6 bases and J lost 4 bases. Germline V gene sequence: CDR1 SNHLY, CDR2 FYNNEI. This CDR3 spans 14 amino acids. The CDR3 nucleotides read TGTGCCAGCAGCTCCCGGGAGGCCGCAGATACGCAGTATTTT. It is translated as CASSSREAADTQYF. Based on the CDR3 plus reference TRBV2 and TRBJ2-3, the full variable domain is EPEVTQTPSHQVTQMGQEVILRCVPISNHLYFYWYRQILGQKVEFLVSFYNNEISEKSEIFDDQFSVERPDGSNFTLKIRSTKLEDSAMYFCASSSREAADTQYFGPGTRLTVL.

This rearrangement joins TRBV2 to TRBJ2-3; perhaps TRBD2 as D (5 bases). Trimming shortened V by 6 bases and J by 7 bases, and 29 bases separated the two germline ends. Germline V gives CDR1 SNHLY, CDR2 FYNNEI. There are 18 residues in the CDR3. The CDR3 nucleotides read TGTGCCAGCAGGGAGTCGCTTATAGCGAGAACGGATACCCATACGCAGTATTTT. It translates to CASRESLIARTDTHTQYF. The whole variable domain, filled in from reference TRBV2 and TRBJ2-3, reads EPEVTQTPSHQVTQMGQEVILRCVPISNHLYFYWYRQILGQKVEFLVSFYNNEISEKSEIFDDQFSVERPDGSNFTLKIRSTKLEDSAMYFCASRESLIARTDTHTQYFGPGTRLTVL.

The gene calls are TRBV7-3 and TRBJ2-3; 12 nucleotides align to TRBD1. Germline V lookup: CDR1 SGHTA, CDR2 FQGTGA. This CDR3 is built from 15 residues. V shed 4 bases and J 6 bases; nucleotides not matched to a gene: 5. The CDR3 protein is CASSSSGTGGDTQYF. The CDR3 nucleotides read TGTGCCAGCAGCTCGTCCGGGACAGGGGGCGATACGCAGTATTTT.

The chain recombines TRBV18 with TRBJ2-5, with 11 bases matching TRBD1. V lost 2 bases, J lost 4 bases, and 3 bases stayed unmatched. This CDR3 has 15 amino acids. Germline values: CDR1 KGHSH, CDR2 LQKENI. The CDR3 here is CASSPAGTGGETQYF. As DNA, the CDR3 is TGTGCCAGCTCACCAGCCGGGACAGGGGGAGAGACCCAGTACTTC.

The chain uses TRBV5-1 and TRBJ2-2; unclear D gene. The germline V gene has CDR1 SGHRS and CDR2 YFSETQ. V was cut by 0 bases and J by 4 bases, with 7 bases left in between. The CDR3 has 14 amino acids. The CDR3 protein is CASSLERSTGELFF. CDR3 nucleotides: TGCGCCAGCAGCTTGGAGCGTTCCACCGGGGAGCTGTTTTTT.

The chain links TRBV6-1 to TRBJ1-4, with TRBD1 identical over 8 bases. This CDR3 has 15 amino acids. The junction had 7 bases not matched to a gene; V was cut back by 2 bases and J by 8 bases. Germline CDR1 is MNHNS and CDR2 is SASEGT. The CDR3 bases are TGTGCCAGCAGTGAAAGACAGGGGCGGAAGGAAAAACTGTTTTTT. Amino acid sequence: CASSERQGRKEKLFF.

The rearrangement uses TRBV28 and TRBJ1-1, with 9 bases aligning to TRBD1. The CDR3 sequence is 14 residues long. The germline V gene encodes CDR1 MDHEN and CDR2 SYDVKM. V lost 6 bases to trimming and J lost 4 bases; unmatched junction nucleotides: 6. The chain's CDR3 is CASRKGQGSTEAFF. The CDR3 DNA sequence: TGTGCCAGCAGAAAGGGACAGGGAAGCACTGAAGCTTTCTTT. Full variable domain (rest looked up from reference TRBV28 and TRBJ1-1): DVKVTQSSRYLVKRTGEKVFLECVQDMDHENMFWYRQDPGLGLRLIYFSYDVKMKEKGDIPEGYSVSREKKERFSLILESASTNQTSMYLCASRKGQGSTEAFFGQGTRLTVV.

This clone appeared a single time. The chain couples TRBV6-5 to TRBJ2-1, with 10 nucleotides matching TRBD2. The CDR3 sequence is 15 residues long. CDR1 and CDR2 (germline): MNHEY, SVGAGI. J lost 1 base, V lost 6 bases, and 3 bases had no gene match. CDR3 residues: CASSPLAGSYNEQFF. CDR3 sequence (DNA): TGTGCCAGCAGCCCACTAGCGGGGTCCTACAATGAGCAGTTCTTC.

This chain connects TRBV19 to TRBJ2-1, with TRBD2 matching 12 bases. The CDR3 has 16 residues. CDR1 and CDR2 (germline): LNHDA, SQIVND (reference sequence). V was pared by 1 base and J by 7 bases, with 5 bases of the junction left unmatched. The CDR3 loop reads CASSIAVLAGGNEQFF. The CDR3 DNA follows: TGTGCCAGTAGTATAGCGGTACTAGCGGGAGGTAATGAGCAGTTCTTC.

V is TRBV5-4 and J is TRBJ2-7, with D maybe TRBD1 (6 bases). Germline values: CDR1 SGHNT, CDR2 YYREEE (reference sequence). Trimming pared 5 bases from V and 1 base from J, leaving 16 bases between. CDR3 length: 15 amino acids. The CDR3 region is CASSFLGALSYEQYF. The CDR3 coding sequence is TGTGCCAGCAGTTTTTTGGGGGCCTTGTCCTACGAGCAGTACTTC.

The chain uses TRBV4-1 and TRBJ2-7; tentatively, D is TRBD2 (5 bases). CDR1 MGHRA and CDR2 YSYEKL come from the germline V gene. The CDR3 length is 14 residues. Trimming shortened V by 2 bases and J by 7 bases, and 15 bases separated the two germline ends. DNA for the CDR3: TGCGCCAGCAGCCAATCTGAGGGTCTTTGGGAGCAGTACTTC. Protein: CASSQSEGLWEQYF.

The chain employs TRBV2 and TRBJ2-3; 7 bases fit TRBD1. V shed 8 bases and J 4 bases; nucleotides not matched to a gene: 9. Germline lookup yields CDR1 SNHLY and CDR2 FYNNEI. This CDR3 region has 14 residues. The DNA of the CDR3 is TGTGCCAGCTCGGACAGGATTGGTGCAGATACGCAGTATTTT. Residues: CASSDRIGADTQYF.

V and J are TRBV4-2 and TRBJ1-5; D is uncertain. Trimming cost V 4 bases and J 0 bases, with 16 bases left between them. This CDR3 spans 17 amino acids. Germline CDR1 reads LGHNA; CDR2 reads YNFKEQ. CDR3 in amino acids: CASSPAAGAYSNQPQHF. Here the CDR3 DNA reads TGTGCCAGCAGCCCGGCGGCGGGAGCCTATAGCAATCAGCCCCAGCATTTT.

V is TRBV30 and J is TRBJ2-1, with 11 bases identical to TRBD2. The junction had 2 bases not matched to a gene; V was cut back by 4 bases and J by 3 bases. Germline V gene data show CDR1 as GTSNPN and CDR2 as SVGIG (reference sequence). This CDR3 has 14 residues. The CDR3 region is CAWTGLAGYNEQFF. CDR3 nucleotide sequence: TGTGCCTGGACCGGACTAGCGGGCTACAATGAGCAGTTCTTC.

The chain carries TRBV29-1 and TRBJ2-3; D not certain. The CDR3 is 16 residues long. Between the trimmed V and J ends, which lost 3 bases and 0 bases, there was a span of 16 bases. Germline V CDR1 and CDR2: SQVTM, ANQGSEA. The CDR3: CSVDMRQTTSTDTQYF. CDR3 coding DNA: TGCAGCGTTGATATGAGGCAGACCACTAGCACAGATACGCAGTATTTT.

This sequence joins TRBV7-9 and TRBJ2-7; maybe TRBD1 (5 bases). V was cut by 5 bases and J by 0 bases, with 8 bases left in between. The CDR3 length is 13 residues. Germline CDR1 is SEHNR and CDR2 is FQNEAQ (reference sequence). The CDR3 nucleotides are TGTGCCAGCAGCCACGACAGCTCCTACGAGCAGTACTTC. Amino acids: CASSHDSSYEQYF.

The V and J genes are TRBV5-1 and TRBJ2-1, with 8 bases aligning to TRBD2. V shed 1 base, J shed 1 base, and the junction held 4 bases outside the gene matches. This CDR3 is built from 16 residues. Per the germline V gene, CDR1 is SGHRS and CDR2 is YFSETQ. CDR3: CASSLFLAGSYNEQFF. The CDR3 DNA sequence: TGCGCCAGCAGCTTGTTCCTAGCGGGTTCCTACAATGAGCAGTTCTTC. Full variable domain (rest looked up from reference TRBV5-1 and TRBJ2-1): KAGVTQTPRYLIKTRGQQVTLSCSPISGHRSVSWYQQTPGQGLQFLFEYFSETQRNKGNFPGRFSGRQFSNSRSEMNVSTLELGDSALYLCASSLFLAGSYNEQFFGPGTRLTVL.

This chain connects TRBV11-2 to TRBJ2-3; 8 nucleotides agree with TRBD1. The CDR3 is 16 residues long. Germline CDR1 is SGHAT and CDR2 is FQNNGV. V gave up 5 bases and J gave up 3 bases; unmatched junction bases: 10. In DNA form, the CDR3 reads TGTGCCAGCAGCGCAGGGGGCGCATTTTTGACAGATACGCAGTATTTT. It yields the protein CASSAGGAFLTDTQYF.

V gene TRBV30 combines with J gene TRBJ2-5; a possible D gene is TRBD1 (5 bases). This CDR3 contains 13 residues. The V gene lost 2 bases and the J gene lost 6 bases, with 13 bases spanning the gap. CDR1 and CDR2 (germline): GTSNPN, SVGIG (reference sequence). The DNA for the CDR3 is TGTGCCTGGAGTATCGACAGTGGAAAGACCCAGTACTTC. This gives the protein CAWSIDSGKTQYF.

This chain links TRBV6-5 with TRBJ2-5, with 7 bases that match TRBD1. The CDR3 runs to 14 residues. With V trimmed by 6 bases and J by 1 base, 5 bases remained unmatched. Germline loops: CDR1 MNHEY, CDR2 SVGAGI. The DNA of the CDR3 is TGTGCCAGCAGCCCCGGGACAGCCCAAGAGACCCAGTACTTC. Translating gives CASSPGTAQETQYF.

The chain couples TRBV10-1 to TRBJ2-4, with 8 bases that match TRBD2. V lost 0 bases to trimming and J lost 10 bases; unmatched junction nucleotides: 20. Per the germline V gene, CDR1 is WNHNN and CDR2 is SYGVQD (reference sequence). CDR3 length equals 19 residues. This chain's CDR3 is CASSESISFGSGSGEIQYF. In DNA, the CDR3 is TGCGCCAGCAGTGAGTCGATTTCCTTCGGTAGCGGTAGCGGGGAAATTCAGTACTTC.

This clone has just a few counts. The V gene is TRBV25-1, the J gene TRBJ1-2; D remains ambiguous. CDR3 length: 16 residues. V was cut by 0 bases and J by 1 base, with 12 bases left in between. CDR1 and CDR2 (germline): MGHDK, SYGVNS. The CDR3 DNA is TGTGCCAGCAGTGAATATAGCGCCGATGATAACTATGGCTACACCTTC. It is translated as CASSEYSADDNYGYTF.

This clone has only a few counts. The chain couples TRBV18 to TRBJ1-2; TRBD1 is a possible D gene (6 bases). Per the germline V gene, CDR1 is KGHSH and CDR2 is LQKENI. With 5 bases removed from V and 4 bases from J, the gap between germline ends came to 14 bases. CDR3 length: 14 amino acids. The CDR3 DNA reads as TGTGCCAGCTCATCAACAGGGACATCCTATGGCTACACCTTC. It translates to CASSSTGTSYGYTF.

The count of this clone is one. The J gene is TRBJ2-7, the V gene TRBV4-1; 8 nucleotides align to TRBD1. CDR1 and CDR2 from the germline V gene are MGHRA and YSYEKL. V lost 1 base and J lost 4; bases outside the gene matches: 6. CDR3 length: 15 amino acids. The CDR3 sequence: CASSQVHGQGYEQYF. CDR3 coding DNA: TGCGCCAGCAGCCAAGTCCACGGACAGGGTTACGAGCAGTACTTC.

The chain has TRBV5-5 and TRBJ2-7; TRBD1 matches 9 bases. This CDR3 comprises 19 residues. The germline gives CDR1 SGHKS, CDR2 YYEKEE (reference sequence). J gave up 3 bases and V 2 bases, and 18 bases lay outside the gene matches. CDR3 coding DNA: TGTGCCAGCAGCTTAATACCGGGACAGGGAATAACTGGTTACTACGAGCAGTACTTC. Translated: CASSLIPGQGITGYYEQYF.

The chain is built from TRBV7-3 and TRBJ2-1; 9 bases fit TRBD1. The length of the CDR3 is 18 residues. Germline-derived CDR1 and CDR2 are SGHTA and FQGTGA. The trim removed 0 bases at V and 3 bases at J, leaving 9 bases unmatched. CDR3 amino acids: CASSLTSLRTGDYNEQFF. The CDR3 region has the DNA TGTGCCAGCAGCTTAACGTCATTACGGACAGGGGACTACAATGAGCAGTTCTTC.

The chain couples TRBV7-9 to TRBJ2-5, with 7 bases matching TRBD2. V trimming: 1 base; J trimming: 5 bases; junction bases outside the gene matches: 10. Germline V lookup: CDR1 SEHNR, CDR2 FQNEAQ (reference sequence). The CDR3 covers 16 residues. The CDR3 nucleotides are TGTGCCAGCAGCTTAGATCTTGGGAGGGCCCTTGAGACCCAGTACTTC. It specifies CASSLDLGRALETQYF.

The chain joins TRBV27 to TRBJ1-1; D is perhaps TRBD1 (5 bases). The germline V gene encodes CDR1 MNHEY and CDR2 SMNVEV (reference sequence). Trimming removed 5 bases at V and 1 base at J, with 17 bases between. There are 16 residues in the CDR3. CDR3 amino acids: CASSPRRGSANTEAFF. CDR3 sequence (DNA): TGTGCCAGCAGTCCCAGAAGGGGCTCGGCGAACACTGAAGCTTTCTTT.

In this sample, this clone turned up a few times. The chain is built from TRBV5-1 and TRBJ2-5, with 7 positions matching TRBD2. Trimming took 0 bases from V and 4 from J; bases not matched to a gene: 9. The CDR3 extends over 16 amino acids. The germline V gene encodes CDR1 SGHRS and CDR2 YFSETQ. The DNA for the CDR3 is TGCGCCAGCAGCTTGGAGGGCGGGAGAAGGGGAGAGACCCAGTACTTC. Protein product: CASSLEGGRRGETQYF.